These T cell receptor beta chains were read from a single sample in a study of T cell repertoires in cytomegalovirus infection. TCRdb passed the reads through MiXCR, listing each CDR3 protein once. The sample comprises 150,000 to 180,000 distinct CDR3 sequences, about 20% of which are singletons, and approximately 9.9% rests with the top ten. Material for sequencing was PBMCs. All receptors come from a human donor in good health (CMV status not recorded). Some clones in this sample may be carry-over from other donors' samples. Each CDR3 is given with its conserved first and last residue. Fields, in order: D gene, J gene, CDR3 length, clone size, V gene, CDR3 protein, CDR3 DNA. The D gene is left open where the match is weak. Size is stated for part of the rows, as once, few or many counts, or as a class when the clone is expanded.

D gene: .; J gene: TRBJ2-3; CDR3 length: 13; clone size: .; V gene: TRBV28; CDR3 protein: CASSLHQGGARYF; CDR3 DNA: TGTGCCAGCAGTTTACACCAAGGGGGTGCTAGGTATTTT
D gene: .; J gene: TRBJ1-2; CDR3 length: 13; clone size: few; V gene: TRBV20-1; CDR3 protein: CSARVMEYYGYTF; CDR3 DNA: TGCAGTGCTAGAGTAATGGAGTACTATGGCTACACCTTC
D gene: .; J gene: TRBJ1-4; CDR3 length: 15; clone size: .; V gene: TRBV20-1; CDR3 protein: CSARDLRVSNEKLFF; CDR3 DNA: TGCAGTGCTAGAGATCTTCGAGTTTCTAATGAAAAACTGTTTTTT
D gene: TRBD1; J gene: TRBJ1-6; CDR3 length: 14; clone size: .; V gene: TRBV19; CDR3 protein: CASSSTGEYSPLHF; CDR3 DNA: TGTGCCAGTAGTTCGACAGGGGAGTATTCACCCCTCCACTTT
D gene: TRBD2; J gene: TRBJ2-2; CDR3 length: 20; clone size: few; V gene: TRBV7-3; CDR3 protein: CASSPWGGLAEEWNTGELFF; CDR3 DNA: TGTGCCAGCAGCCCTTGGGGGGGACTAGCGGAAGAATGGAACACCGGGGAGCTGTTTTTT
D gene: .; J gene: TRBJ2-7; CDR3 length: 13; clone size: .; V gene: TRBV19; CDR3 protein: CASSFGGGYEQYF; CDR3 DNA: TGTGCCAGTAGTTTTGGAGGGGGTTACGAGCAGTACTTC
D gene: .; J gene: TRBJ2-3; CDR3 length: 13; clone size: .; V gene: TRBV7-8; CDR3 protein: CASSLTLPDTQYF; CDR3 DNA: TGTGCCAGCAGCTTAACCCTCCCAGATACGCAGTATTTT
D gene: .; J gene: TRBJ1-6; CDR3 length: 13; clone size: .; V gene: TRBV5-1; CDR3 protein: CASSLDSYSPLHF; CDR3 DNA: TGCGCCAGCAGCTTGGACAGCTATTCACCCCTCCACTTT
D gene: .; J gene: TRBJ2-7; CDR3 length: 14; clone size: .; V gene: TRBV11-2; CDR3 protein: CASDTGMGTYEQYF; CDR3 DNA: TGTGCCAGTGACACGGGTATGGGGACCTACGAGCAGTACTTC
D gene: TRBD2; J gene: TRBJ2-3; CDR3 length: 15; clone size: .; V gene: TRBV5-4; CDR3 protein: CASSLEVAGTDTQYF; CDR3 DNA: TGTGCCAGCAGCTTGGAGGTAGCGGGTACAGATACGCAGTATTTT
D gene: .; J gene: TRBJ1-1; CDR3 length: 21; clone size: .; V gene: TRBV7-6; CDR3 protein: CASSLPPGRANRNALGTEAFF; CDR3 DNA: TGTGCCAGCAGCCTCCCCCCGGGCAGGGCGAATCGTAATGCGTTGGGCACTGAAGCTTTCTTT
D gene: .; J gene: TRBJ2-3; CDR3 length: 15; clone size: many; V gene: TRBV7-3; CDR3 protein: CASSLGALQKDTQYF; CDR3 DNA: TGTGCCAGCAGCCTAGGGGCACTCCAAAAAGATACGCAGTATTTT
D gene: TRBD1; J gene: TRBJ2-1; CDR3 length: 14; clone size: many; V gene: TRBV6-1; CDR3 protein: CASTRQGPYNEQFF; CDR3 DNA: TGTGCCAGCACCCGACAGGGGCCCTACAATGAGCAGTTCTTC
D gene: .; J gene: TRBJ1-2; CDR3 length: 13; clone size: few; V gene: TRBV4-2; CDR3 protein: CASSQEGAAGYTF; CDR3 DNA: TGTGCCAGCAGCCAAGAGGGGGCAGCTGGCTACACCTTC
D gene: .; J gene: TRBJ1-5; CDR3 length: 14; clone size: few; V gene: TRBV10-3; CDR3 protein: CAISELGAGKPQHF; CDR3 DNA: TGTGCCATCAGTGAGTTAGGGGCCGGGAAGCCCCAGCATTTT
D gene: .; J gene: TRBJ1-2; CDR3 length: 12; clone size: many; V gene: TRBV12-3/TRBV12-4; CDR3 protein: CASRPGERGYTF; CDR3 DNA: TGTGCCAGCAGGCCAGGGGAGCGCGGCTACACCTTC
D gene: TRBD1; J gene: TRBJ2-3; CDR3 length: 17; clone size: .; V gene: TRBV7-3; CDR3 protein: CASSPLGQGARTDTQYF; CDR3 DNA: TGTGCCAGCAGCCCCTTGGGACAGGGGGCGCGCACAGATACGCAGTATTTT
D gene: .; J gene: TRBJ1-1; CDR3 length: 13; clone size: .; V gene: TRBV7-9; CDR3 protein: CASSSPQAGRAFF; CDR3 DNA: TGTGCCAGCAGCTCCCCCCAGGCGGGGCGAGCTTTCTTT
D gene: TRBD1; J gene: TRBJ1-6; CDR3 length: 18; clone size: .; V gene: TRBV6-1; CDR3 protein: CASSRGQGKDSYNSPLHF; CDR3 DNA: TGTGCCAGCAGCCGCGGACAGGGAAAAGACTCCTATAATTCACCCCTCCACTTT
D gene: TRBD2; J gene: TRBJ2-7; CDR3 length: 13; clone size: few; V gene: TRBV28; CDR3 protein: CASNPAGEGEQYF; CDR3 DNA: TGTGCCAGCAATCCAGCGGGAGAGGGTGAGCAGTACTTC
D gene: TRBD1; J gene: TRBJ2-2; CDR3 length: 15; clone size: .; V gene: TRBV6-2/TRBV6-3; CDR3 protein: CGSSPGQGAPGELFF; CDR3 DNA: TGTGGCAGCAGTCCGGGACAGGGGGCGCCCGGAGAGCTGTTTTTT
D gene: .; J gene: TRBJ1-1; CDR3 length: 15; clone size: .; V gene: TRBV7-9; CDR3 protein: CASSREWDEGTEAFF; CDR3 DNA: TGTGCCAGCAGCCGGGAATGGGATGAAGGTACTGAAGCTTTCTTT
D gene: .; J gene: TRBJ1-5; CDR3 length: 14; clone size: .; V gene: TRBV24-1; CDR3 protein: CATPQKAEEQPQHF; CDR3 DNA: TGTGCCACCCCTCAAAAGGCCGAGGAACAGCCCCAGCATTTT
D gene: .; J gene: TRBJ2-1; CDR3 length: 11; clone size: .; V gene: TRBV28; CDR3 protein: CASSLTYEQFF; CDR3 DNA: TGTGCCAGCAGTTTAACGTATGAGCAGTTCTTC
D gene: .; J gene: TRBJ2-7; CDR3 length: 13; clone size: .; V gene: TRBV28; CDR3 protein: CASTSAVFYEQYF; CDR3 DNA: TGTGCCAGCACCTCGGCAGTCTTCTACGAGCAGTACTTC
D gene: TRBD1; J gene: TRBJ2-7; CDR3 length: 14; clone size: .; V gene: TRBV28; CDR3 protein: CASSPPGQVGEQYF; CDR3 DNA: TGTGCCAGCAGCCCCCCGGGACAGGTGGGAGAGCAGTACTTC
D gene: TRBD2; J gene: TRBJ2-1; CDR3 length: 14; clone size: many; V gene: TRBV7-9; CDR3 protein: CASSRTRTYNEQFF; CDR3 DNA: TGTGCCAGCAGTCGGACTAGAACCTACAATGAGCAGTTCTTC
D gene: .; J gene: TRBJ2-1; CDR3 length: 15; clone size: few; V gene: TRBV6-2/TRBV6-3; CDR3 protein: CASSYSSTSYNEQFF; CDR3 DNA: TGTGCCAGCAGTTACTCGAGCACATCCTACAATGAGCAGTTCTTC
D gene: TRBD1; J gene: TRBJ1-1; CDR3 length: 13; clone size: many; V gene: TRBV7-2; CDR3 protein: CASSLRTGEGAFF; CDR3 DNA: TGTGCCAGCAGCTTAAGGACAGGGGAAGGAGCTTTCTTT
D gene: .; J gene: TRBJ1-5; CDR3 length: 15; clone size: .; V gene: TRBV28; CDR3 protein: CASSFAGESNQPQHF; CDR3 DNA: TGTGCCAGCAGTTTTGCAGGGGAAAGCAATCAGCCCCAGCATTTT
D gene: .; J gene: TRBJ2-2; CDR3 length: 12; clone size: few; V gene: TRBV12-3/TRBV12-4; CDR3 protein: CATSPNTGELFF; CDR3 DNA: TGTGCCACCAGCCCGAACACCGGGGAGCTGTTTTTT
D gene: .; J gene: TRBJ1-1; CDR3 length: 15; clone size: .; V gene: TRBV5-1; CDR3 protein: CASSLNGGAVTEAFF; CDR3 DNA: TGCGCCAGCAGCTTGAATGGGGGGGCGGTCACTGAAGCTTTCTTT
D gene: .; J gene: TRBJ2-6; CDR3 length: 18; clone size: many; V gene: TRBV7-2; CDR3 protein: CASSFSRQHNSGANVLTF; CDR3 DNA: TGTGCCAGCAGCTTTTCTCGACAGCATAACTCTGGGGCCAACGTCCTGACTTTC
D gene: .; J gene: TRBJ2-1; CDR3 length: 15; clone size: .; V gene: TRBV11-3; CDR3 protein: CASSLGLNSYNEQFF; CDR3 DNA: TGTGCCAGCAGCCTCGGACTCAACTCCTACAATGAGCAGTTCTTC
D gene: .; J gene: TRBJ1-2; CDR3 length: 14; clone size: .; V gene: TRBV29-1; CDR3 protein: CSVEDFDNHYGYTF; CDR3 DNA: TGCAGCGTTGAAGATTTTGACAACCACTATGGCTACACCTTC
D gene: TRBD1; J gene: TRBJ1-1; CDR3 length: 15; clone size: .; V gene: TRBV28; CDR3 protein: CASSTTGGVGVEAFF; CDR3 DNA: TGTGCCAGCAGTACAACAGGGGGCGTGGGGGTTGAAGCTTTCTTT
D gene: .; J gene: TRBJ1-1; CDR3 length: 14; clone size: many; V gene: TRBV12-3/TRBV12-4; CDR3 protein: CASSHQGKNTEAFF; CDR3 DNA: TGTGCCAGCAGTCATCAGGGGAAGAACACTGAAGCTTTCTTT
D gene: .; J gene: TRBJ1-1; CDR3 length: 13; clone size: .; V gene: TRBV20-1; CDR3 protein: CSARTGPNTEAFF; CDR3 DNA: TGCAGTGCTAGGACTGGGCCTAACACTGAAGCTTTCTTT
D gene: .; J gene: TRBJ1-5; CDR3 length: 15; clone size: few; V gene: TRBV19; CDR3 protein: CASSDSGGGNQPQHF; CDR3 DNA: TGTGCCAGTAGTGACTCTGGAGGGGGCAATCAGCCCCAGCATTTT
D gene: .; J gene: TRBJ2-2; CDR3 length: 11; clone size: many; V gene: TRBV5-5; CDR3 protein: CASSSSRELFF; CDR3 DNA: TGTGCCAGCAGCTCATCGAGGGAGCTGTTTTTT
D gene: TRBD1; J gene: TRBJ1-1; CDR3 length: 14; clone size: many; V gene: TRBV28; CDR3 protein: CASSYPTGVAEAFF; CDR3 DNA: TGTGCCAGCAGTTACCCGACAGGGGTGGCTGAAGCTTTCTTT
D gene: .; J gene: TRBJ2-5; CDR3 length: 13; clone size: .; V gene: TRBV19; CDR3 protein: CASSGGPKETQYF; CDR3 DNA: TGTGCCAGTAGTGGTGGTCCTAAAGAGACCCAGTACTTC
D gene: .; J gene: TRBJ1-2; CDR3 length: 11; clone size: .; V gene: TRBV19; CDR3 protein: CASTRNYGYTF; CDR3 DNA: TGTGCCAGTACTAGGAACTATGGCTACACCTTC
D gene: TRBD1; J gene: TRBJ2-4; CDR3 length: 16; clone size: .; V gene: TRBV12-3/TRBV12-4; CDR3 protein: CASSHGQGAGKNIQYF; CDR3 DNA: TGTGCCAGCAGTCATGGACAGGGGGCAGGCAAAAACATTCAGTACTTC
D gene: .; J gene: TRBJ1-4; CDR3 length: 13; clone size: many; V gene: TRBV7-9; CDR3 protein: CASSLAGGGKLFF; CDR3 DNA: TGTGCCAGCAGCTTAGCAGGCGGTGGAAAACTGTTTTTT